What follows describes a single T cell receptor beta chain. Antigen: not known. The data belong to a study of T cell repertoires in cytomegalovirus infection. Study at large: Based on public TCR beta signatures, there were indications of CMV infection and of a matching HLA type. Study-wide results and limits: HLA-C-restricted CMV-specific TCR beta clonotypes were dominant in the ex vivo response. Of the TCR beta families, the public ones yielded a cumulative frequency that identified carriers of CMV plus the relevant HLA.

Germline V lookup: CDR1 MDHEN, CDR2 SYDVKM. This CDR3 region has 16 residues. Trimming pared 2 bases from V and 2 bases from J, leaving 15 bases between. Using its own MiXCR run on the reads, TCRdb lists one record per CDR3 protein. The data show a few hundred thousand distinct CDR3 sequences, with about 35% seen just once and about 13% held by the top ten. Source: cultured PBMCs, taken from culture after CMV antigen stimulation. This TCR derives from a human donor in good health (CMV status not recorded). Some clones in this sample may be carry-over from other donors' samples. The gene calls are TRBV28 and TRBJ1-2, with a weak D call TRBD1 (6 bases). The chain's CDR3 is CASSLLRTGPNYGYTF. In DNA form, the CDR3 reads TGTGCCAGCAGTTTACTCCGTACAGGGCCCAACTATGGCTACACCTTC.